These 7 T cell receptor beta chains were sequenced from one sample in a study of blood T cell repertoires in COVID-19. The repertoire was sequenced with immunoSEQ multiplex PCR; TCRdb's copy has only in-frame clones and lacks some. The sample shows some 190,000 clones, about four fifths of them seen only once. The specimen was PBMCs or T cells enriched from blood (not recorded which). These receptors were collected from a woman aged 25 to 45 who had been exposed to COVID-19.

This chain joins TRBV6-5 and TRBJ1-3, with TRBD1 as a possible D gene (5 bases). This CDR3 has 15 residues. Per germline, CDR1 MNHEY and CDR2 SVGAGI. With 2 bases removed from V and 0 bases from J, the gap between germline ends came to 8 bases. CDR3 bases: TGTGCCAGCAGTTACACAGGCAACTCTGGAAACACCATATATTTT. As protein: CASSYTGNSGNTIYF.

This chain joins TRBV19 and TRBJ1-1; 10 bases are shared with TRBD1. The germline gives CDR1 LNHDA, CDR2 SQIVND (reference sequence). The V and J ends lost 4 bases and 7 bases, in that order; junction bases with no gene match: 12. This CDR3 has 16 residues. Here the CDR3 reads CASSTPILGTGVEAFF. The CDR3 DNA is TGTGCCAGTAGTACGCCCATCCTCGGGACAGGGGTTGAAGCTTTCTTT.

The V and J genes are TRBV4-1 and TRBJ2-5, with 12 bases fitting TRBD2. The V segment lost 1 base and the J segment 0 bases; nucleotides outside the gene matches: 3. CDR3 length: 17 residues. CDR1 is MGHRA and CDR2 is YSYEKL in the germline V gene. The CDR3 is CASSQGRTSGDQETQYF. The CDR3 DNA sequence: TGCGCCAGCAGCCAAGGGCGGACTAGCGGGGACCAAGAGACCCAGTACTTC.

The V call is TRBV25-1, the J call TRBJ1-6; TRBD1 matches 9 bases. CDR3 length: 14 amino acids. The V segment lost 4 bases and the J segment 8 bases; nucleotides outside the gene matches: 3. The germline V gene has CDR1 MGHDK and CDR2 SYGVNS. CDR3 in DNA: TGTGCCAGCAGTGGGGACAGGGACCATTCACCCCTCCACTTT. Translated: CASSGDRDHSPLHF.

This chain links TRBV5-8 with TRBJ1-1, with D unresolved. The V end lost 7 bases, the J end lost 2 bases, and 12 bases lay between the germline ends. The CDR3 contains 13 residues. Germline assignment: CDR1 SGHTS and CDR2 YDEGEE. CDR3: CASRESVNTEAFF. CDR3 in DNA: TGTGCCAGCCGGGAGAGCGTAAACACTGAAGCTTTCTTT.

The chain recombines TRBV7-9 with TRBJ1-1; tentatively, D is TRBD1 (6 bases). CDR3 length: 11 residues. Trimming stripped 6 bases from V and 5 bases from J, with 7 bases between. CDR1 is SEHNR and CDR2 is FQNEAQ in the germline V gene (reference sequence). DNA of the CDR3: TGTGCCAGCAGACAGGGTACTGAAGCTTTCTTT. Encoded protein: CASRQGTEAFF.

The rearrangement joins TRBV9 to TRBJ1-4; D ambiguous. Deletions cut 4 bases from V and 5 bases from J, with 12 bases between. Per the germline V gene, CDR1 is SGDLS and CDR2 is YYNGEE. The CDR3 is 14 residues long. This CDR3 reads CASSPNPRNEKLFF. The CDR3 region has the DNA TGTGCCAGCAGCCCCAACCCCAGGAATGAAAAACTGTTTTTT.